This T cell receptor (beta chain) is drawn from a study of spatial heterogeneity in lung cancer. TCR cDNA molecules were tagged individually, and each one carried a unique molecular identifier. TCRdb reprocessed the 5' RACE reads via MiXCR and lists one record per CDR3 protein. Found here are fewer than 55,000 distinct CDR3 sequences, 7.5% to 8% of them singletons; the top ten hold approximately 13%. Study results and limitations: Compared with follow-up, resection was when ubiquitous expanded tumor TCRs appeared in blood more.

Sample time point: sample taken at primary tumor resection. In each case, whole RNA from tumor, nontumor lung or frozen PBMC was sequenced unsorted. V shed 2 bases and J 4 bases; nucleotides not matched to a gene: 13. This CDR3 contains 18 residues. In germline, CDR1 is MNHEY, CDR2 SVGEGT. This clonotype has more than one count but fewer than ten. Its matching antigen is unknown. The rearrangement links TRBV6-2 or TRBV6-3 to TRBJ2-5; 10 bases are shared with TRBD2. The TCR was taken from a female donor with early-stage non-small cell lung cancer. The input for sequencing was PBMCs, taken at surgery. The DNA of the CDR3 is TGTGCCAGCAGTTACCCAAGCGGGGGGGCCCGTTTTCCAGAGACCCAGTACTTC. As protein: CASSYPSGGARFPETQYF.